This TCR beta chain was sequenced during a study of blood T cell repertoires in COVID-19. About the study: There were acute and convalescent COVID-19 samples, and they came from the United States, Italy and Spain.

Per the original data handling: The authors estimated nucleated cell counts from reference gene primer amplification. The repertoire was sequenced with immunoSEQ multiplex PCR; TCRdb's copy has only in-frame clones and lacks some. V and J calls and clone size are those listed in that table; D and trimming were worked out from the DNA. The table includes roughly 250,000 clones, approximately 80% detected once. The CDR3 has 15 amino acids. The V end lost 4 bases, the J end lost 1 base, and 13 bases lay between the germline ends. Germline V lookup: CDR1 KGHDR, CDR2 SFDVKD. This TCR derives from a woman of 80 years or more with active or convalescent COVID-19. Sequencing was done on a sample of peripheral blood. V is TRBV24-1 and J is TRBJ2-7; a possible D gene is TRBD1 (7 bases). CDR3: CATSDRQGGSYEQYF. The DNA of the CDR3 is TGTGCCACCAGTGACAGACAGGGAGGATCCTACGAGCAGTACTTC.